This T cell receptor beta chain was recorded in a study of control samples from healthy donors and cancer patients. Only in-frame clones appear in the TCRdb table, and some are missing; sequencing was by immunoSEQ multiplex PCR. This table holds 190,000 or so clones, 90% to 95% found once. Sequenced input: blood. The TCR was taken from a man aged 18 to 30 in good health.

The CDR3 spells CASSPGIGTEAFF. The CDR3 region has the DNA TGTGCCAGCTCACCGGGGATTGGGACTGAAGCTTTCTTT. The chain uses TRBV18 and TRBJ1-1, with D unclear. V was trimmed by 3 bases and J by 5 bases, leaving 10 bases between them. Germline V gene data show CDR1 as KGHSH and CDR2 as LQKENI. This CDR3 comprises 13 residues.